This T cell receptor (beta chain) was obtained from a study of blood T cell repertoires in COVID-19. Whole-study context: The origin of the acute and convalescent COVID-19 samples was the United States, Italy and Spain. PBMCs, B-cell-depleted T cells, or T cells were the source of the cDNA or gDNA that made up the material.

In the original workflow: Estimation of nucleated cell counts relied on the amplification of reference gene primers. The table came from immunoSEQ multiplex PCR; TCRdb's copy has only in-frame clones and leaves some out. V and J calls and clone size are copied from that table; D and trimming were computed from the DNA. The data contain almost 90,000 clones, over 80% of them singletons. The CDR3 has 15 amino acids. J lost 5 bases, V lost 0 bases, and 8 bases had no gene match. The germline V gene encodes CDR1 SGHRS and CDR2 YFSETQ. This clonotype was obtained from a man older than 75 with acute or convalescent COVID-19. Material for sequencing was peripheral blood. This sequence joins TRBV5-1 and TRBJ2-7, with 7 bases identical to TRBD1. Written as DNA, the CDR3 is TGCGCCAGCAGCTTGGGAACAGGGGTAGGCAACGAGCAGTACTTC. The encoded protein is CASSLGTGVGNEQYF. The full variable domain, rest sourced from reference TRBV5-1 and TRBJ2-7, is KAGVTQTPRYLIKTRGQQVTLSCSPISGHRSVSWYQQTPGQGLQFLFEYFSETQRNKGNFPGRFSGRQFSNSRSEMNVSTLELGDSALYLCASSLGTGVGNEQYFGPGTRLTVT.